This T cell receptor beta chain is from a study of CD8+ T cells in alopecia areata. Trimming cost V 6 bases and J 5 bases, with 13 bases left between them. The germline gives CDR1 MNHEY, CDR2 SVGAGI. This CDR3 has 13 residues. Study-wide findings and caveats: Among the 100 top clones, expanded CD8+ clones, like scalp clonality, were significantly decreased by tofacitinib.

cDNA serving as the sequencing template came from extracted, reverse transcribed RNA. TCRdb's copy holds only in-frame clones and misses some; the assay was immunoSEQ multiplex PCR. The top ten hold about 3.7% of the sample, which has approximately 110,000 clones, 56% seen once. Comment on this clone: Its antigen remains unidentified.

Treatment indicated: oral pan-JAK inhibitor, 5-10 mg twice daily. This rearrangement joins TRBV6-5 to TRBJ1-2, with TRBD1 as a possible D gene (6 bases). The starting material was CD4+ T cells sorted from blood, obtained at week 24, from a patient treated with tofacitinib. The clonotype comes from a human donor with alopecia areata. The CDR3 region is CASSLSGTYGYTF. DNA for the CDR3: TGTGCCAGCAGCCTATCCGGGACATATGGCTACACCTTC.